This TCR beta chain was found in a study of T cell repertoires in cytomegalovirus infection. The germline gives CDR1 SSHAT, CDR2 FNYEAQ (reference sequence). Trimming stripped 5 bases from V and 4 bases from J, with 11 bases between. The CDR3 sequence is 13 residues long. At least ten counts were recorded for this clonotype. TCRdb independently ran MiXCR on the reads; one entry per CDR3 protein. The repertoire holds about 490,000 distinct CDR3 sequences, approximately 15% seen once, with about 24% in the top ten. The sample taken for sequencing was CD8+ T cells from PBMCs. The chain couples TRBV7-7 to TRBJ1-1; D gene uncertain. The TCR originated in a human donor in good health (CMV status not recorded). Some clones in this sample may be carry-over from other donors' samples. CDR3 loop: CASSVSYGTEAFF. The CDR3 DNA sequence: TGTGCCAGCAGCGTTTCCTACGGCACTGAAGCTTTCTTT. The variable domain in full, completed from reference TRBV7-7 and TRBJ1-1, reads GAGVSQSPRYKVTKRGQDVTLRCDPISSHATLYWYQQALGQGPEFLTYFNYEAQPDKSGLPSDRFSAERPEGSISTLTIQRTEQRDSAMYRCASSVSYGTEAFFGQGTRLTVV.